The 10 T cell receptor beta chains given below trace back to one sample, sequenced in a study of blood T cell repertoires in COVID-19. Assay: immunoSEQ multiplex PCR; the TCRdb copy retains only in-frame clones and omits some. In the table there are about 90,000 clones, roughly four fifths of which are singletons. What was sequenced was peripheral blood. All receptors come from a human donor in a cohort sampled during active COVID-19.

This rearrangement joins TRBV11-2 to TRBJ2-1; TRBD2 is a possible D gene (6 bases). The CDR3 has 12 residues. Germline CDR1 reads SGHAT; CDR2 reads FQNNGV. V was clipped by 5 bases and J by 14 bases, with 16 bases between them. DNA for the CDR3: TGTGCCAGCAGCATCCTCGGGGGTAGGAAGTTCTTC. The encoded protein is CASSILGGRKFF.

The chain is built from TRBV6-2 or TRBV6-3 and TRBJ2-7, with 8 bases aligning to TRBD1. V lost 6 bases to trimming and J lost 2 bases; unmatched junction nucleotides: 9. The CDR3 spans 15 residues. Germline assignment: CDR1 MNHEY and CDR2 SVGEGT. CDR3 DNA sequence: TGTGCCAGCAGCCGACTAGGACAGGGCGCCTACGAGCAGTACTTC. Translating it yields CASSRLGQGAYEQYF.

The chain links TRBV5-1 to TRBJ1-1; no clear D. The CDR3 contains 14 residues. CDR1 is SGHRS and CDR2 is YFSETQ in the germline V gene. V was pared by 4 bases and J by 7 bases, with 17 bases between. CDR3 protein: CASSSAGVNGEAFF. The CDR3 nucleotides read TGCGCCAGCAGCAGCGCCGGGGTAAATGGTGAAGCTTTCTTT.

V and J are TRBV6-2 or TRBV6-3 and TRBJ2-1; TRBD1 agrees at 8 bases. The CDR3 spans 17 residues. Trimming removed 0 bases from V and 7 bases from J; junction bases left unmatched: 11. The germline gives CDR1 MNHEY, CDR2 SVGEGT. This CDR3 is CASSYSKSRGRGNEQFF. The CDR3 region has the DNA TGTGCCAGCAGTTACTCGAAGTCCAGGGGGCGAGGGAATGAGCAGTTCTTC.

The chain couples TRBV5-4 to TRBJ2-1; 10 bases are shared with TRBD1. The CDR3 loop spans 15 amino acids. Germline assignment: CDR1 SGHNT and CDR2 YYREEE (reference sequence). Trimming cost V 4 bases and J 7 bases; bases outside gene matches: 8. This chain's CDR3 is CASSPGQGNWNEQFF. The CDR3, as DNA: TGTGCCAGCAGCCCGGGACAGGGGAACTGGAATGAGCAGTTCTTC. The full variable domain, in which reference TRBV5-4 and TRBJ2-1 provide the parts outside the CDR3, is ETGVTQSPTHLIKTRGQQVTLRCSSQSGHNTVSWYQQALGQGPQFIFQYYREEENGRGNFPPRFSGLQFPNYSSELNVNALELDDSALYLCASSPGQGNWNEQFFGPGTRLTVL.

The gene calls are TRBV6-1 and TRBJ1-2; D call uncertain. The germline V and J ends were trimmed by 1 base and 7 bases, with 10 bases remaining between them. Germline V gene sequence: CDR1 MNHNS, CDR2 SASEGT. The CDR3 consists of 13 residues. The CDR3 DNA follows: TGTGCCAGCAGTGAAGAAGGTTGGGCTGGCTACACCTTC. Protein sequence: CASSEEGWAGYTF.

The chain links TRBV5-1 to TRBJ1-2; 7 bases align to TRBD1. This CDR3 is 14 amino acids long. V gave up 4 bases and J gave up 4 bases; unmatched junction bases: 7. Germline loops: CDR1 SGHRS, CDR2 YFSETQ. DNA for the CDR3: TGCGCCAGCAGCCTTACAGGGGAAAGCTATGGCTACACCTTC. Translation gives CASSLTGESYGYTF.

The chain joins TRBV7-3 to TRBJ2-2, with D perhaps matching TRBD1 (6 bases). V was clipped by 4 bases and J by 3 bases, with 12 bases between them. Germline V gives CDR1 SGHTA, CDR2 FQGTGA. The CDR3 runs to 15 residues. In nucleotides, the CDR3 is TGTGCCAGCAGCTCCAATGGGGGCTACACCGGGGAGCTGTTTTTT. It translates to CASSSNGGYTGELFF.

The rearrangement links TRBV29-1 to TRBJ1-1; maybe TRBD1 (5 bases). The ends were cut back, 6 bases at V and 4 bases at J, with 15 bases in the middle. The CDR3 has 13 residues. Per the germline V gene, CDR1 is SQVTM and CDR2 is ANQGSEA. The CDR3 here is CSVRDSPPTEAFF. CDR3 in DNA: TGCAGCGTCCGGGACTCACCCCCCACTGAAGCTTTCTTT.

This CDR3 reads CAWSVGLRATQETQYF. CDR3 DNA sequence: TGTGCCTGGAGTGTAGGACTCCGAGCGACACAAGAGACCCAGTACTTC. The rearrangement joins TRBV30 to TRBJ2-5, with a weak D call TRBD2 (5 bases). The V and J ends lost 0 bases and 2 bases respectively, with 16 bases between them. This CDR3 contains 16 residues. Germline loops: CDR1 GTSNPN, CDR2 SVGIG (reference sequence).